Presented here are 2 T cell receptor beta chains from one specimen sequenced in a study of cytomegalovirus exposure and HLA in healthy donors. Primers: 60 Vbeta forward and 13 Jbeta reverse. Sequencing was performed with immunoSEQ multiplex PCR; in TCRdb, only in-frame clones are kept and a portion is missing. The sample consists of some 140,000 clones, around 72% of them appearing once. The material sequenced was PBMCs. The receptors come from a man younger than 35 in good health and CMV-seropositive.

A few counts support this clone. CDR3 region: CASRRGGAGETQYF. The CDR3 nucleotides read TGTGCCAGCCGTCGGGGGGGGGCTGGAGAGACCCAGTACTTC. V usage is TRBV2 and J usage is TRBJ2-5, with 8 positions matching TRBD2. V lost 8 bases and J lost 4; bases outside the gene matches: 9. CDR3 length equals 14 residues. CDR1 SNHLY and CDR2 FYNNEI come from the germline V gene. The full variable domain, with the rest looked up from reference TRBV2 and TRBJ2-5, is EPEVTQTPSHQVTQMGQEVILRCVPISNHLYFYWYRQILGQKVEFLVSFYNNEISEKSEIFDDQFSVERPDGSNFTLKIRSTKLEDSAMYFCASRRGGAGETQYFGPGTRLLVL.

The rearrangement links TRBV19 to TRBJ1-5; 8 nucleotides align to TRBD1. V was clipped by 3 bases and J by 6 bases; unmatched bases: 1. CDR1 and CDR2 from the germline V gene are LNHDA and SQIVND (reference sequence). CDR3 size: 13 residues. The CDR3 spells CASSIRGRQPQHF. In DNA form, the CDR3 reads TGTGCCAGTAGTATCAGGGGGCGTCAGCCCCAGCATTTT. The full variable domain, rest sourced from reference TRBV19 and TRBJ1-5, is DGGITQSPKYLFRKEGQNVTLSCEQNLNHDAMYWYRQDPGQGLRLIYYSQIVNDFQKGDIAEGYSVSREKKESFPLTVTSAQKNPTAFYLCASSIRGRQPQHFGDGTRLSIL.